The entry below gives a single T cell receptor (beta chain) sequence along with its context. The antigen is not known. Germline V lookup: CDR1 LGHNA, CDR2 YSLEER. Trimming removed 0 bases at V and 5 bases at J, with 19 bases between. The CDR3 length is 17 residues. The data stem from a study of T-cell reconstitution after alpha-beta-depleted transplantation in children. General study findings and limits: At one year after transplant, newly produced T cells mostly accounted for T-cell counts and diversity. In some patients, recipient T cells and intrathymic progenitors surviving conditioning explained high day-60 diversity. About two months after transplant, alpha-beta T cells reportedly came from several hundred expanded graft clones.

Unique molecular identifiers featured in how the TCRbeta library was prepared. TCRdb reprocessed the PCR reads with MiXCR, giving one entry per CDR3 protein. The sample lists about 590,000 distinct CDR3 sequences, 10% to 15% occurring once. The rearrangement uses TRBV4-3 and TRBJ2-5, with D possibly called TRBD1 or TRBD2 (7 bases each). Here the sequenced sample was PBMCs, mostly from graft donor cells, taken 360 days after TCRalphabeta/CD19-depleted stem cell transplant. This sequence originates from a male patient younger than 18 who had a stem cell transplant for acute myeloid leukemia, so the T cells may come from the graft donor. The CDR3 here is CASSQDPVTGRVETQYF. In DNA form, the CDR3 reads TGCGCCAGCAGCCAAGATCCGGTGACAGGGAGGGTGGAGACCCAGTACTTC.